This is a list of T cell receptor beta chains from one sample in a study of beta chain features in type 1 diabetes. Using immunoSEQ multiplex PCR, the repertoire was profiled, and TCRdb retains in-frame clones only, with some absent. The data contain 240,000 or so clones, about 26% of them singletons. The sequenced material came from central memory CD4+ T cells from blood. The receptor source for this set is a man younger than 45 in good health. CDR3s include the opening cysteine and the closing phenylalanine or tryptophan. A D gene is named only where the DNA matches it firmly. The size of a clone is reported for some rows only, either as once, few or many, or as a class for expanded clones.

clone size	D gene	V gene	J gene	CDR3 DNA	CDR3 protein
NA	TRBD2	TRBV30	TRBJ2-1	TGTGCCTGGGCGGGGGGCCGTGGGAATGAGCAGTTCTTC	CAWAGGRGNEQFF
NA	NA	TRBV11-2	TRBJ2-5	TGTGCCAGCAGCCCGAACCGGGGAGAGGGGCGCGAGACCCAGTACTTC	CASSPNRGEGRETQYF
NA	NA	TRBV5-1	TRBJ1-1	TGCGCCAGCAGCTCAGAGGGGGGCACTGAAGCTTTCTTT	CASSSEGGTEAFF
NA	NA	TRBV28	TRBJ2-7	TGTGCCAGCATAGGAGCTGTTTACGAGCAGTACTTC	CASIGAVYEQYF
few	NA	TRBV2	TRBJ1-6	TGTGCCAGCAGTGGGGACCAGGGACCCCTCCACTTT	CASSGDQGPLHF
NA	NA	TRBV30	TRBJ1-3	TGTGCCTGGAGTGGAGGGTTTACTGGAAACACCATATATTTT	CAWSGGFTGNTIYF
NA	TRBD1	TRBV7-2	TRBJ1-3	TGTGCCAGCAGCCGTGGGGACAGTGGAAACACCATATATTTT	CASSRGDSGNTIYF
NA	NA	TRBV4-3	TRBJ1-5	TGCGCCAGCAGCCAAGAATGGGGCAATCAGCCCCAGCATTTT	CASSQEWGNQPQHF
NA	NA	TRBV2	TRBJ1-6	TGTGCCAGCAGTGAAGCGGACTTATCACCCCTCCACTTT	CASSEADLSPLHF
NA	TRBD2	TRBV6-1	TRBJ2-3	TGTGCCAGCAGTGCTTATGGTGGCGGGAGACACACAGATACGCAGTATTTT	CASSAYGGGRHTDTQYF
NA	TRBD1	TRBV28	TRBJ2-5	TGTGCCAGCAGTTTCTTCCAACAGGGGAAAAAAGAGACCCAGTACTTC	CASSFFQQGKKETQYF
NA	TRBD1	TRBV7-9	TRBJ2-7	TGTGCCAGCAGGAGCGACAGGGGGAAGGCCTACGAGCAGTACTTC	CASRSDRGKAYEQYF
few	TRBD2	TRBV4-3	TRBJ2-7	TGCGCCAGCAGCCAAGCACTAGCGGCCGAGCAGTACTTC	CASSQALAAEQYF
NA	TRBD2	TRBV9	TRBJ2-1	TGTGCCAGCAGCGGCGGAAGCGGGGCTTACAATGAGCAGTTCTTC	CASSGGSGAYNEQFF
NA	TRBD2	TRBV5-6	TRBJ2-1	TGTGCCAGCAGCTTACCCGGACTAGCGGGAGGTGGGCAGTTCTTC	CASSLPGLAGGGQFF
NA	NA	TRBV18	TRBJ2-5	TGTGCCAGCTCAACGGGGCAAGAGACCCAGTACTTC	CASSTGQETQYF
once	NA	TRBV4-2	TRBJ1-2	TGTGCCAGCAGCCAAGAGGTTCAGGGAGGCTATGGCTACACCTTC	CASSQEVQGGYGYTF